These 14 T cell receptor beta chains were sequenced from one sample in a study of T cell responses to AZD1222 COVID-19 vaccine (dated by TCRdb to about 2021). The library was prepared using the immunoSEQ multiplex PCR assay. TCRdb holds this immuneACCESS table with in-frame rearrangements only. Some clones are missing; in checked studies, unresolved V genes explain under half, and the rest has no known cause. The sample contains about 120,000 clones, about nine tenths of them found a single time. The ten biggest clones cover about 19% of the sample. The time point label corresponds to: baseline before first vaccination. The sample's treatment or condition label is to be understood as: meningococcal conjugate vaccine given as trial control. The source was peripheral blood, collected on day 0 of MenACWY control vaccination. The source is an adult in good health.

V is TRBV27 and J is TRBJ2-5; tentative D call: TRBD1 (6 bases). Trimming stripped 3 bases from V and 3 bases from J, with 8 bases between. The CDR3 loop spans 13 amino acids. CDR1 is MNHEY and CDR2 is SMNVEV in the germline V gene (reference sequence). CDR3 in amino acids: CASSFYREETQYF. CDR3 sequence (DNA): TGTGCCAGCAGTTTCTACAGGGAAGAGACCCAGTACTTC.

This chain connects TRBV18 to TRBJ1-3; D is ambiguous. This CDR3 has 15 amino acids. The V gene's germline CDR1 is KGHSH and CDR2 LQKENI. V dropped 0 bases and J dropped 0 bases, with 6 bases sitting between them. Here the CDR3 DNA reads TGTGCCAGCTCACCACCGGAGTTCTCTGGAAACACCATATATTTT. It codes for CASSPPEFSGNTIYF.

In its sample, this clone was seen once. The chain joins TRBV7-3 to TRBJ1-2, with D perhaps TRBD1 (5 bases). Per the germline V gene, CDR1 is SGHTA and CDR2 is FQGTGA. The CDR3 sequence is 16 residues long. Deletions cut 0 bases from V and 6 bases from J, with 17 bases between. The CDR3 nucleotides are TGTGCCAGCAGCTTAACGTCCTCGCAGGGCGCGGATGGCTACACCTTC. It is translated as CASSLTSSQGADGYTF.

The V call is TRBV6-5, the J call TRBJ2-2; 10 positions match TRBD1. The V gene's germline CDR1 is MNHEY and CDR2 SVGAGI. V trimming: 6 bases; J trimming: 5 bases; junction bases outside the gene matches: 6. This CDR3 comprises 15 residues. The CDR3, as DNA: TGTGCCAGCAGGGCGGACAGGGGGTTGACCGGGGAGCTGTTTTTT. Its translation is CASRADRGLTGELFF.

The chain has TRBV6-5 and TRBJ2-7; D remains unclear. The CDR3 covers 13 residues. Germline CDR1 reads MNHEY; CDR2 reads SVGAGI. Trimming cost V 6 bases and J 6 bases, with 15 bases left between them. The CDR3 DNA sequence: TGTGCCAGCAGCCCCGGCCCTTGGCTCGAGCAGTACTTC. This codes for CASSPGPWLEQYF.

V and J are TRBV4-2 and TRBJ2-1, with D maybe TRBD2 (6 bases). V lost 0 bases to trimming and J lost 8 bases, with 14 bases between them. The CDR3 contains 15 residues. Germline CDR1 and CDR2: LGHNA and YNFKEQ. The CDR3 is CASSQDPGEPDEQFF. CDR3 sequence (DNA): TGTGCCAGCAGCCAAGATCCGGGGGAGCCTGATGAGCAGTTCTTC.

In this sample, this clone turned up once. The rearrangement uses TRBV6-5 and TRBJ2-2; 7 bases are shared with TRBD1. J was trimmed by 1 base and V by 8 bases; bases with no gene match: 4. Germline V lookup: CDR1 MNHEY, CDR2 SVGAGI. This CDR3 region has 14 residues. The CDR3, as DNA: TGTGCCAGCCGAAGGACAGGGAACACCGGGGAGCTGTTTTTT. This sequence encodes CASRRTGNTGELFF.

The chain couples TRBV3-1 (or the pseudogene TRBV3-2) to TRBJ2-7; TRBD2 is a possible D gene (5 bases). V was shortened by 5 bases and J by 3 bases, with 14 bases between the two germline ends. CDR1 and CDR2 from the germline V gene are LGHDT and YNNKEL (reference sequence). The CDR3 totals 14 residues. The CDR3 loop is CASSARRGFYEQYF. The CDR3 nucleotides read TGTGCCAGCAGCGCACGAAGAGGGTTCTACGAGCAGTACTTC.

A few counts support this clone. The gene calls are TRBV7-3 and TRBJ2-5, with TRBD1 matching 9 bases. The V and J ends lost 5 bases and 2 bases, in that order; junction bases with no gene match: 3. The CDR3 runs 14 residues. Per the germline V gene, CDR1 is SGHTA and CDR2 is FQGTGA. The CDR3 sequence is CASSIGTGQETQYF. The CDR3 DNA follows: TGTGCCAGCAGCATAGGGACAGGGCAAGAGACCCAGTACTTC.

The chain is built from TRBV7-9 and TRBJ2-1; D unclear. CDR1 SEHNR and CDR2 FQNEAQ come from the germline V gene (reference sequence). Trimming took 5 bases from V and 0 from J, leaving 14 bases between them. The CDR3 loop spans 16 amino acids. This chain's CDR3 is CASSPSDGFSYNEQFF. CDR3 DNA sequence: TGTGCCAGCAGCCCATCGGACGGGTTCTCCTACAATGAGCAGTTCTTC.

CDR3 protein: CASSPGIAGVYEQYF. The CDR3 DNA reads as TGTGCCAGCAGCCCAGGGATAGCGGGAGTGTACGAGCAGTACTTC. The chain recombines TRBV9 with TRBJ2-7; 9 bases are a match to TRBD2. Germline CDR1 reads SGDLS; CDR2 reads YYNGEE. The CDR3 contains 15 residues. Trimming took 4 bases from V and 4 from J; bases not matched to a gene: 9.

The chain couples TRBV7-9 to TRBJ2-7, with 8 bases matching TRBD2. The trim removed 9 bases at V and 6 bases at J, leaving 10 bases unmatched. Germline values: CDR1 SEHNR, CDR2 FQNEAQ (reference sequence). The CDR3 totals 13 residues. The CDR3, as DNA: TGTGCCAGTTGGGCGGGGGGAACTGGCGAGCAGTACTTC. Translation gives CASWAGGTGEQYF.

The chain links TRBV7-2 to TRBJ1-4; D unresolved. The CDR3 has 13 residues. The germline CDR1 and CDR2 sequences are SGHTA and FQGNSA. Between the trimmed V and J ends, which lost 1 base and 8 bases, there was a span of 8 bases. The CDR3 reads CASSLGVFEKLFF. In DNA form, the CDR3 reads TGTGCCAGCAGCTTAGGGGTTTTCGAAAAACTGTTTTTT.

The chain couples TRBV2 to TRBJ1-5; D perhaps matches TRBD1 (5 bases). Germline V gene sequence: CDR1 SNHLY, CDR2 FYNNEI. Trimming cost V 7 bases and J 0 bases, with 10 bases left between them. The CDR3 contains 14 residues. CDR3 DNA sequence: TGTGCCAGCAAGACAGATTATAGCAATCAGCCCCAGCATTTT. It specifies CASKTDYSNQPQHF.